This T cell receptor beta chain was observed in a study of technical replicates of blood from a handful of donors. The CDR3 consists of 14 residues. V shed 4 bases and J 8 bases; nucleotides not matched to a gene: 5. CDR1 is WNHNN, CDR2 SYGVQD, per germline (reference sequence). TCRdb keeps only in-frame clones here, not all; method: immunoSEQ multiplex PCR. The sample records 85,000 to 100,000 clones, nearly 97% being singletons. The material sequenced was T cells isolated from PBMCs. The clonotype originates from a human donor in good health. The rearrangement joins TRBV10-1 to TRBJ2-1; 10 bases match TRBD1. The CDR3 sequence is CASSGDRGVHEQFF. The DNA for the CDR3 is TGCGCCAGCAGTGGGGACAGGGGAGTTCATGAGCAGTTCTTC.